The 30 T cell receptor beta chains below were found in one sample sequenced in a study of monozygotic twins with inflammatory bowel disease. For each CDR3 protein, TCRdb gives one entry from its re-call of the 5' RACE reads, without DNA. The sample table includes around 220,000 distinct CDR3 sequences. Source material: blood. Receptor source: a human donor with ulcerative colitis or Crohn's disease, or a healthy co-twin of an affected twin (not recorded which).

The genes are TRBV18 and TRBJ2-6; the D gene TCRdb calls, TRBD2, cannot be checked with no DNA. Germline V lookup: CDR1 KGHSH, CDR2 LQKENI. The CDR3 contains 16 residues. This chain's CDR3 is CASSLGLVSGANVLTF. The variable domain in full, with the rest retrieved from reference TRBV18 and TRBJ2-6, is NAGVMQNPRHLVRRRGQEARLRCSPMKGHSHVYWYRQLPEEGLKFMVYLQKENIIDESGMPKERFSAEFPKEGPSILRIQQVVRGDSAAYFCASSLGLVSGANVLTFGAGSRLTVL.

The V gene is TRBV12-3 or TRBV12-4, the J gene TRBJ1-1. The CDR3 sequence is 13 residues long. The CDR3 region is CASTLDGPTKAFF.

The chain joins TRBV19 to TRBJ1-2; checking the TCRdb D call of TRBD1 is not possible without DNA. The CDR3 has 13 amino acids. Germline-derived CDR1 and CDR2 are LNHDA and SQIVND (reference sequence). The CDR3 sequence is CASSTWNTGGYTF.

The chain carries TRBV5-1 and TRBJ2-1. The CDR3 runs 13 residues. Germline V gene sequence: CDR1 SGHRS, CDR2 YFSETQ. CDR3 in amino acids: CASSLMLLGDEFF.

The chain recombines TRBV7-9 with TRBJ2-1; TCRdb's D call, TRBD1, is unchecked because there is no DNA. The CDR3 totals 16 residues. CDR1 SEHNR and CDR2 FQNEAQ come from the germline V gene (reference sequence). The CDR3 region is CASSLFGVADSNEQFF.

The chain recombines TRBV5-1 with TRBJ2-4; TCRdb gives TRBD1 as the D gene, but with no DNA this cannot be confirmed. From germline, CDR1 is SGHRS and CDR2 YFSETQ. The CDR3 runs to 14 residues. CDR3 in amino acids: CASSFTGDRNIQYF.

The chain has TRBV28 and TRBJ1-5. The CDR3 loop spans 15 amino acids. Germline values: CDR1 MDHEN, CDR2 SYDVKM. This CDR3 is CASSFIGGGDQPQHF.

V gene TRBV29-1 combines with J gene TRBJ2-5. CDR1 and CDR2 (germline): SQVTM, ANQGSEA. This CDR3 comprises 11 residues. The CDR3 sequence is CSVLVEETQYF. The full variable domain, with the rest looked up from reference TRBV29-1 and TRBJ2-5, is SAVISQKPSRDICQRGTSLTIQCQVDSQVTMMFWYRQQPGQSLTLIATANQGSEATYESGFVIDKFPISRPNLTFSTLTVSNMSPEDSSIYLCSVLVEETQYFGPGTRLLVL.

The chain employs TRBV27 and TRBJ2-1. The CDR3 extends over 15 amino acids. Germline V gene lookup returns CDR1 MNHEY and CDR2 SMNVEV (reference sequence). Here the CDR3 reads CASRSDGSSYNEQFF.

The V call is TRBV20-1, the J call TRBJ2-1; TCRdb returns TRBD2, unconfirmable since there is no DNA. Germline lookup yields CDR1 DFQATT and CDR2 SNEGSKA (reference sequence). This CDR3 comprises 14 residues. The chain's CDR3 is CSSSGSPRENEQFF.

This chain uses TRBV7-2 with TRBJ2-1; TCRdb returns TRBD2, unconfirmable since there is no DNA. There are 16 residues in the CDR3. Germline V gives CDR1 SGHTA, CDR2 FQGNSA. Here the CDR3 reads CASSPLGAGGYNEQFF.

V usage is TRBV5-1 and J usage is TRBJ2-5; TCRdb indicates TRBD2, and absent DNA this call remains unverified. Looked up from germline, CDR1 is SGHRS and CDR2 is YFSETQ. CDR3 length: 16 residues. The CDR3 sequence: CASSPRTSGVQETQYF.

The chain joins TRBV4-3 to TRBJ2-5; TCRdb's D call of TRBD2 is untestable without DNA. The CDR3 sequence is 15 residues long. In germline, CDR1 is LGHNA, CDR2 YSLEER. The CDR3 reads CASSQDPGLGETQYF.

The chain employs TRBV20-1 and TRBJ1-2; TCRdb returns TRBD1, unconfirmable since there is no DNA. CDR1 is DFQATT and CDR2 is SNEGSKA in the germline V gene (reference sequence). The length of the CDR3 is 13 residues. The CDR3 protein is CSARGGTNYGYTF.

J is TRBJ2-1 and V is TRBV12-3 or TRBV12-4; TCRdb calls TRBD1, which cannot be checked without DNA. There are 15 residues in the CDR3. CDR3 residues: CASSWGGSSYNEQFF.

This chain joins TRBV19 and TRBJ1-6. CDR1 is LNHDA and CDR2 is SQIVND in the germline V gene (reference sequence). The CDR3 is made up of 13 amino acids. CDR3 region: CASRFIGNSPLHF.

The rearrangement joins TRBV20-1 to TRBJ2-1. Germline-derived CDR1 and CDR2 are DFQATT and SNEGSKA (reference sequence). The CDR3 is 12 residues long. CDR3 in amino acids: CSAKVVYNEQFF.

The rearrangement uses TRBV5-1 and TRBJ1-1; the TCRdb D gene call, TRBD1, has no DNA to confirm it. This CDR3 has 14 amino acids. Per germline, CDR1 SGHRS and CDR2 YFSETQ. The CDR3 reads CASREGTGSGGAFF.

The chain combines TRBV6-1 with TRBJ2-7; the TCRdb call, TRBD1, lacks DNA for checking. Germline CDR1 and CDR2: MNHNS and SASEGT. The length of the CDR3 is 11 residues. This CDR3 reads CASSVQGVRYF.

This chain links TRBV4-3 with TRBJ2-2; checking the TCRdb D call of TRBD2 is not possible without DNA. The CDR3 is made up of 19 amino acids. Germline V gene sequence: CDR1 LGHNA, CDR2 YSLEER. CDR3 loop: CASSPTIRLAGSNTGELFF.

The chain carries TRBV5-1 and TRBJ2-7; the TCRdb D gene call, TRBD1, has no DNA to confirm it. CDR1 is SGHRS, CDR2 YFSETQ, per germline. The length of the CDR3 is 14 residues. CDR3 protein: CASSNDRLTYEQYF.

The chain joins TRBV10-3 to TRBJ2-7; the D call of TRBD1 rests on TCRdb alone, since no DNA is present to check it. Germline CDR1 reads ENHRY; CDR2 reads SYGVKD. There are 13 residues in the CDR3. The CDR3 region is CGTSAGHLYEQYF.

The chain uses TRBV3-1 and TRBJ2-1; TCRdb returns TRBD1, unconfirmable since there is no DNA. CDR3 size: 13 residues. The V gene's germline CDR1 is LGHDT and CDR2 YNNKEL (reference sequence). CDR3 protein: CASSPRTYNEQFF.

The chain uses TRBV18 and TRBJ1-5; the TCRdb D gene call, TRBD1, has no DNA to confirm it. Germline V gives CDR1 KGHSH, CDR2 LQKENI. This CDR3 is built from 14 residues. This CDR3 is CASSSGQGVQPQHF.

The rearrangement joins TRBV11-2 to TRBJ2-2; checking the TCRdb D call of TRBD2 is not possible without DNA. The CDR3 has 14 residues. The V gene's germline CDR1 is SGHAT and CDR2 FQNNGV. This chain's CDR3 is CASSPSGGTGELFF.

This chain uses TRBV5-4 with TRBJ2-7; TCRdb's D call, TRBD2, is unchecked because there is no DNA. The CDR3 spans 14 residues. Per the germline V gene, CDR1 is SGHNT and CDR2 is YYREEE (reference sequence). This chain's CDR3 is CASSLDAGAGEQYF.

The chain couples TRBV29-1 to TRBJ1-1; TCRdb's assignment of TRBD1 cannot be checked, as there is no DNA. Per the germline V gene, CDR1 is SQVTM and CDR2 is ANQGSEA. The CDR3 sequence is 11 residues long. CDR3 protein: CSAGDPTEAFF. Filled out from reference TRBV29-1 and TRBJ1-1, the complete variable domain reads SAVISQKPSRDICQRGTSLTIQCQVDSQVTMMFWYRQQPGQSLTLIATANQGSEATYESGFVIDKFPISRPNLTFSTLTVSNMSPEDSSIYLCSAGDPTEAFFGQGTRLTVV.

CDR3 sequence reads: CASSFPLAGGPHEQYF. The chain recombines TRBV11-2 with TRBJ2-7; TCRdb gives TRBD2 as the D gene, but with no DNA this cannot be confirmed. From germline, CDR1 is SGHAT and CDR2 FQNNGV. There are 16 residues in the CDR3. The full variable domain, completed using reference TRBV11-2 and TRBJ2-7, is EAGVAQSPRYKIIEKRQSVAFWCNPISGHATLYWYQQILGQGPKLLIQFQNNGVVDDSQLPKDRFSAERLKGVDSTLKIQPAKLEDSAVYLCASSFPLAGGPHEQYFGPGTRLTVT.

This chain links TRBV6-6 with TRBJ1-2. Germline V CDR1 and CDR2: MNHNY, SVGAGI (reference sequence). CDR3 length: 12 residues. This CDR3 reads CASSRIGRSYTF.

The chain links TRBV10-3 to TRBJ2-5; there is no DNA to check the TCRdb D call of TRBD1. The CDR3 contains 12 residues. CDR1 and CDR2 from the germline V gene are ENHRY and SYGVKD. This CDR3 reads CAIGQGRETQYF.